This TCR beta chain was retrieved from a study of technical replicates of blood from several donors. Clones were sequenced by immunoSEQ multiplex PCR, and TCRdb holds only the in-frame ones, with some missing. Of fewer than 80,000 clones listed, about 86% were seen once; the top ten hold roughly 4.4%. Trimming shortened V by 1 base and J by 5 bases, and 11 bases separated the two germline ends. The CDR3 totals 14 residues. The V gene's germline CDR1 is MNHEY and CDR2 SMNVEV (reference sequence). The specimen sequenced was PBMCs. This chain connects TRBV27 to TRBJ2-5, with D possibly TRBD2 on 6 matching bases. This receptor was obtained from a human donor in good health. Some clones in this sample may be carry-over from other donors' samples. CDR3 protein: CASSLLADPETQYF. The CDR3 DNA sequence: TGTGCCAGCAGTTTATTAGCGGACCCGGAGACCCAGTACTTC.